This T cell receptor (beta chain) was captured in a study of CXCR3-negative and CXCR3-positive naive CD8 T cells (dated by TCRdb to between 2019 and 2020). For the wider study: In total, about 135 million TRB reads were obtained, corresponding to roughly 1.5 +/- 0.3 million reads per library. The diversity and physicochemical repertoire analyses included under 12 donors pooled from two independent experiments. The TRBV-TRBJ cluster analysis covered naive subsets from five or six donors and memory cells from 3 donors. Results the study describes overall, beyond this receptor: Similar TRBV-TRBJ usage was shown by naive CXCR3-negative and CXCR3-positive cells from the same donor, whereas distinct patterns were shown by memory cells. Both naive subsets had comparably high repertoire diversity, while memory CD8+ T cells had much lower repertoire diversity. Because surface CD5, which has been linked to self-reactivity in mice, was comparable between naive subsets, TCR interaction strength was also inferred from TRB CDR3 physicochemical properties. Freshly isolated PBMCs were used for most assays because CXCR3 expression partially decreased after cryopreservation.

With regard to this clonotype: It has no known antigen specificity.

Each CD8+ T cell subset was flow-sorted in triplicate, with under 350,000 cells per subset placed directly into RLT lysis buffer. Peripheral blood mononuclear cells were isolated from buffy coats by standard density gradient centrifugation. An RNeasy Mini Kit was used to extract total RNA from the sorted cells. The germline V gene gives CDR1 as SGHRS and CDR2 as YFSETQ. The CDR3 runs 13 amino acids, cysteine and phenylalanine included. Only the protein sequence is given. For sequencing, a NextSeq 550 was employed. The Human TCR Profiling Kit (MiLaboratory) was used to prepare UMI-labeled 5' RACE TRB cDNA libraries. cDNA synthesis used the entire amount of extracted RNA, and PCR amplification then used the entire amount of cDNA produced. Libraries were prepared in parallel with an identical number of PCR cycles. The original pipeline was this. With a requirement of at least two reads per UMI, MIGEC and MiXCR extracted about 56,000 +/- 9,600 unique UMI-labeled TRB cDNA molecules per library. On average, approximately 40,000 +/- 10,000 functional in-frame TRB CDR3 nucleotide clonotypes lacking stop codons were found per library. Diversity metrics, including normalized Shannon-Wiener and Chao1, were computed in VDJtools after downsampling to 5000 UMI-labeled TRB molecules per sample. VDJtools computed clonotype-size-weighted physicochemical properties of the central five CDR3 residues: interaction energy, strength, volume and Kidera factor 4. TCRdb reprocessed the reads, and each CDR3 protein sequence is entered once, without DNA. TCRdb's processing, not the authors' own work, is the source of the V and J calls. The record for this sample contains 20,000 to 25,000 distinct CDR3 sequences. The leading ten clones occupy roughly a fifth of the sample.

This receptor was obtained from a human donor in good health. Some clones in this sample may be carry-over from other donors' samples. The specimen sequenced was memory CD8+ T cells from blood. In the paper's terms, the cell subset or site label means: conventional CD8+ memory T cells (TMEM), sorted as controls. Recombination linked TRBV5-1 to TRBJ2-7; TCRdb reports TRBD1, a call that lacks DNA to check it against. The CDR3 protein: CASSFGGGREQYF. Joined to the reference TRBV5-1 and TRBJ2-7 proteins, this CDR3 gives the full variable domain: KAGVTQTPRYLIKTRGQQVTLSCSPISGHRSVSWYQQTPGQGLQFLFEYFSETQRNKGNFPGRFSGRQFSNSRSEMNVSTLELGDSALYLCASSFGGGREQYFGPGTRLTVT.